This TCR beta chain originates from a study of identical twins. Details on this clonotype: Antigen: not known.

General study findings and limits: There was more out-of-frame TCR alpha sharing in monozygotic twins than models estimated. Invariant MAIT and iNKT cells could partly confound zero-insertion analyses.

Through template switching, a universal primer site was introduced, and the cDNA contained unique molecular identifiers. TCRdb reprocessed the 5' RACE reads via MiXCR and lists one record per CDR3 protein. The sample records about 660,000 distinct CDR3 sequences, under 9% being singletons. V was clipped by 2 bases and J by 4 bases; unmatched bases: 7. Germline V gene data show CDR1 as SGHVS and CDR2 as FQNEAQ. This CDR3 has 16 residues. In addition, the sample was reused for a study of yellow fever vaccine responses in identical twins. That report notes: It has been reported that, in twins, the vaccine T cell response seemed partly convergent and partly personalized.

This TCR was sampled from a woman aged 18-29 years in good health. Sequenced input: PBMCs. The chain links TRBV7-8 to TRBJ1-4; 7 nucleotides align to TRBD1. The CDR3 DNA is TGTGCCAGCAGCTTACGACAGGGACAGAGTAATGAAAAACTGTTTTTT. Translating it yields CASSLRQGQSNEKLFF.